What follows describes a single T cell receptor (beta chain). These data come from a study of control samples from healthy donors and cancer patients. The CDR3 has 14 residues. Germline assignment: CDR1 WNHNN and CDR2 SYGVQD (reference sequence). V dropped 5 bases and J dropped 3 bases, with 12 bases sitting between them. Profiling relied on immunoSEQ multiplex PCR, and the TCRdb table lists in-frame clones only, not all of them. The sample lists 200,000 or so clones, roughly 94% occurring once. The V call is TRBV10-1, the J call TRBJ2-3; the D gene could be TRBD1 or TRBD2 (5 bases each). The receptor was derived from a man aged 45-65 years in good health. The source material was blood. In DNA form, the CDR3 reads TGCGCCAGCAGTCCCGATGAGGGGACAGATACGCAGTATTTT. Protein: CASSPDEGTDTQYF.